The text below deals with one TCR beta chain. In this sample, this clone turned up once. The clone's antigen remains unknown. Within one base of it there is no much larger clone, and no base qualities were kept. The data belong to a study of T cell responses to AZD1222 COVID-19 vaccine (dated by TCRdb to the early 2020s). About the study as a whole: A total of about 230 trial participants underwent TCR sequencing, of whom around 200 received two doses of AZD1222 and about 26 received two doses of the MenACWY control vaccine. Trial participants were enrolled by age into subgroups of 18-55, 56-69 and 70-plus years, and roughly 160, 29 and 62 TCR-sequenced participants, respectively, were included in these subgroups.

The time point tag for this specimen amounts to: about 28 days (+/-7) after the second vaccine dose. AZD1222 recipients with second doses at about 4 weeks or about 12 weeks were pooled, because spike-specific TCR depth and breadth did not differ between schedules. Vaccinee samples came from UK trials COV001 and COV002, including a single-blind randomized controlled phase 2/3 trial of AZD1222 (ChAdOx1 nCoV-19) in healthy adults. For TCRbeta chain sequencing, PBMC samples from trial participants were taken at day 0 and at day 28 after the second dose. The full study reports these points: The whole spike protein was spanned by vaccine-associated CD4 TCRs, and dominant responses were seen in regions 160-218 and 743-854. Because no day 14 peak-response samples were available, repertoires were characterized only after the peak T cell response. Only a handful of AZD1222 recipients were SARS-CoV-2 seropositive at baseline, limiting conclusions about previously exposed vaccinees. In the small 56-69-year group, the increase in depth fell short of significance, most likely because of low power. Participants were mostly white British and included more females than males, and it was suggested by the authors that clonal diversity may have been underestimated. After two AZD1222 doses, spike-specific TCR breadth and depth were significantly higher than at day 0 and than in MenACWY recipients. Epitopes outside the regions mutated in the B.1.351 and B.1.1.7 variants were reportedly recognized by nearly half of the unique spike-specific TCRs.

V lost 0 bases and J lost 6 bases, and the count of bases not matched to a germline gene is 0. Looking up the germline V gene yields CDR1 KGHSH and CDR2 LQKENI. CDR3 length: 16 amino acids, cysteine to phenylalanine. Of the read, only the CDR3 DNA is kept; its 48 bases are in frame from base 1. The CDR3 regions of human TCRbeta chains were subjected to immunosequencing. In the paper's pipeline: Repertoire TCRs were matched against a reference library of SARS-CoV-2-specific TCRs generated with the MIRA antigen-specificity platform. Breadth meant the fraction of unique TCRs that were SARS-CoV-2-associated, whereas depth meant the fraction of total T cells that were SARS-CoV-2-associated. Using the MIRA data, every spike-specific TCR was mapped to the spike region that the TCR reacted to and assigned to either a CD4 or a CD8 class. Log10-transformed breadth and depth values were compared by one-way ANOVA with Sidak's multiple comparisons tests. TCRdb's version of the immuneACCESS table is confined to in-frame rearrangements and falls short of the full clone set. An unresolved V gene accounts for under half of the shortfall where checked; the remainder is of unknown origin. The DNA gave D and trimming, while V, J and clone size come from that table. This sample comprises 110,000 or so clones, about 86% of them detected only once. The biggest ten clones account for roughly 18% of the sample.

The receptor was isolated from an adult who received the AZD1222 COVID-19 vaccine. This material consisted of peripheral blood, taken 28 days after the second AZD1222 dose. Recombination linked TRBV18 to TRBJ2-1, with 15 middle bases fitting TRBD2. The CDR3 here reads CASSPPGLAGGNEQFF. The DNA reads as follows: TGTGCCAGCTCACCACCGGGACTAGCGGGGGGCAATGAGCAGTTCTTC.